This T cell receptor beta chain appears in the sequencing data of a study of early T cells in non-severe SARS-CoV-2 infection. General study points: VDJdb-based annotation leaned toward anti-spike CD8 responses and missed private and CD4 specificities.

TCRdb passed the 5' RACE reads through MiXCR, listing each CDR3 protein once. Of around 99,000 distinct CDR3 sequences listed, around 10% are singletons. This clonotype was observed many times. Its antigen is unidentified. This CDR3 has 15 amino acids. Trimming cost V 3 bases and J 2 bases; bases outside gene matches: 4. CDR1 and CDR2 (germline): SGDLS, YYNGEE. The source material was whole blood. The clonotype originates from an adult who was a healthcare worker with PCR-confirmed SARS-CoV-2 infection or an uninfected control (not recorded which). The V and J genes are TRBV9 and TRBJ2-3, with 9 nucleotides matching TRBD2. The CDR3 reads CASSEAGGVTDTQYF. The CDR3 region has the DNA TGTGCCAGCAGCGAGGCGGGAGGGGTCACAGATACGCAGTATTTT.